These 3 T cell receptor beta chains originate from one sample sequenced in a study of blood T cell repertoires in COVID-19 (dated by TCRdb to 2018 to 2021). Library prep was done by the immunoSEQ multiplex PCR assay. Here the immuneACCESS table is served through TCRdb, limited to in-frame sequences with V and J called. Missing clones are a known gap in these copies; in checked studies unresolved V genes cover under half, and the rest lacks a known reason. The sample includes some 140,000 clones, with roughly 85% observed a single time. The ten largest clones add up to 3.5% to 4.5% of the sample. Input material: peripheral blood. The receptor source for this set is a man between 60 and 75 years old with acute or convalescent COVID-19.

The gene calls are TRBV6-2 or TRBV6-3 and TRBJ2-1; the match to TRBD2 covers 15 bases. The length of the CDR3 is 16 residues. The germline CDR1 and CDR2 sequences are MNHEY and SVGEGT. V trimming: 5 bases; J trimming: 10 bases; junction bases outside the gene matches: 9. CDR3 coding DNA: TGTGCCAGCAGTGGCCACGGGACTAGCGGGAGGCGCGAGCAGTTCTTC. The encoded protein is CASSGHGTSGRREQFF.

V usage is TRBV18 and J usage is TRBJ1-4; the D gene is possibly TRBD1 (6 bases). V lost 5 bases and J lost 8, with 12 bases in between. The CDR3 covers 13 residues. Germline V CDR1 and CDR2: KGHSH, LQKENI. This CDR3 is CASSNRAVEKLFF. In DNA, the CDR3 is TGTGCCAGCTCAAACAGGGCAGTAGAAAAACTGTTTTTT.

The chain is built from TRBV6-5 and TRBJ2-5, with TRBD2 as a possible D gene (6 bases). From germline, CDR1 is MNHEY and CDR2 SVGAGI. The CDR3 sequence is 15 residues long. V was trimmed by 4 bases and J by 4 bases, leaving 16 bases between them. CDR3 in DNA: TGTGCCAGCAGTTCGGGACTCCAGGGCGCAGAGACCCAGTACTTC. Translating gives CASSSGLQGAETQYF.